The source of this TCR beta chain is a study of blood T cell repertoires in COVID-19. Study summary: Sites across the United States, Italy and Spain contributed samples from acute and convalescent COVID-19. PBMCs, B-cell-depleted T cells, or T cells were the source of the cDNA or gDNA that made up the material.

This CDR3 comprises 12 residues. After removal of 9 bases from V and 6 bases from J, the junction contained 8 bases not matched to a gene. In the study's own analysis: Estimation of nucleated cell counts relied on the amplification of reference gene primers. The method was immunoSEQ multiplex PCR; TCRdb's version includes in-frame clones alone and lacks a portion of them. V and J calls and clone size are those listed in that table; D and trimming were worked out from the DNA. The sample has some 120,000 clones; roughly 80% are singletons. This chain uses TRBV12-3 or TRBV12-4 with TRBJ2-7; 7 bases are a match to TRBD2. The sequenced sample consisted of peripheral blood. This receptor was taken from a human donor in a cohort sampled during active COVID-19. This chain's CDR3 is CASSREVPEQYF. CDR3 bases: TGTGCCAGTTCCCGGGAGGTTCCCGAGCAGTACTTC.